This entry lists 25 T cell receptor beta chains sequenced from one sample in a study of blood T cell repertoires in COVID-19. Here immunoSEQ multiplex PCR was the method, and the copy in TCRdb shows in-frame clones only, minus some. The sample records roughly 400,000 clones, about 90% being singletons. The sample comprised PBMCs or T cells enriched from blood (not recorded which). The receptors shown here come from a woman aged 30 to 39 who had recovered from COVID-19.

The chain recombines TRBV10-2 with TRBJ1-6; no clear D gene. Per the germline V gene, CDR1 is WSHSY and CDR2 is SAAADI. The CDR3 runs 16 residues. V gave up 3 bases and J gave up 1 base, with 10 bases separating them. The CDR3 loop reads CASSDLGGSYNSPLHF. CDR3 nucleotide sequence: TGCGCCAGCAGTGACTTGGGAGGGTCCTATAATTCACCCCTCCACTTT.

The CDR3 region is CASSQDPVRTEAFF. CDR3 nucleotides: TGTGCCAGCAGCCAAGATCCCGTCAGGACTGAAGCTTTCTTT. This chain joins TRBV3-1 (or the pseudogene TRBV3-2) and TRBJ1-1; D not resolved. The CDR3 is 14 residues long. CDR1 is LGHDT, CDR2 YNNKEL, per germline (reference sequence). V shed 0 bases and J shed 5 bases, with 10 bases lying between them.

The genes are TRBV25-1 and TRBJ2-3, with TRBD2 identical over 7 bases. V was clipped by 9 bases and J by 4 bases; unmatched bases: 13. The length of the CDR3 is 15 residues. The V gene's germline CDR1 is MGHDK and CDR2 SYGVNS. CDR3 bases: TGTGCCAGTACCGCTCCGGGGAGGGCCCCAGATACGCAGTATTTT. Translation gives CASTAPGRAPDTQYF.

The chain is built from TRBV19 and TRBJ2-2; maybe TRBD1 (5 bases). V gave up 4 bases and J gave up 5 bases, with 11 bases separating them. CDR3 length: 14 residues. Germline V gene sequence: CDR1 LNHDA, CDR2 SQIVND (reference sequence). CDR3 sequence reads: CASSKGPDTGELFF. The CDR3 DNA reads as TGTGCCAGTAGTAAGGGGCCCGATACCGGGGAGCTGTTTTTT. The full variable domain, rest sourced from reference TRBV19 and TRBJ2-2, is DGGITQSPKYLFRKEGQNVTLSCEQNLNHDAMYWYRQDPGQGLRLIYYSQIVNDFQKGDIAEGYSVSREKKESFPLTVTSAQKNPTAFYLCASSKGPDTGELFFGEGSRLTVL.

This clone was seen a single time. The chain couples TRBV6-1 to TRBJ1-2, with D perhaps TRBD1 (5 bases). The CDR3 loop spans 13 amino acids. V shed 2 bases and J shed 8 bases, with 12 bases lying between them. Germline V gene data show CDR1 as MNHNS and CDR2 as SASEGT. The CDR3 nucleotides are TGTGCCAGCAGTGAACTAGGGGAAGGGGGCTACACCTTC. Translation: CASSELGEGGYTF.

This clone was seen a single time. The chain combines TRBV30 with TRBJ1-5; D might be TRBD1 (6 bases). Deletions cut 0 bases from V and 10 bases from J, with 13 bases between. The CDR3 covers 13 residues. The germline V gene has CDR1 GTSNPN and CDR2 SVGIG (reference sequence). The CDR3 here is CAWSVKSGEPQHF. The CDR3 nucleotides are TGTGCCTGGAGTGTAAAATCAGGGGAACCCCAGCATTTT.

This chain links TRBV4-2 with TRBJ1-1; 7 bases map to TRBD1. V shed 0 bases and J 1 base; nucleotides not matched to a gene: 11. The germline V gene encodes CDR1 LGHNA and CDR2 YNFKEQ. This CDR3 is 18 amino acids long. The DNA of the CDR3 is TGTGCCAGCAGCCAAGATATTCCTTTCGGGACAGAGAACACTGAAGCTTTCTTT. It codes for CASSQDIPFGTENTEAFF.

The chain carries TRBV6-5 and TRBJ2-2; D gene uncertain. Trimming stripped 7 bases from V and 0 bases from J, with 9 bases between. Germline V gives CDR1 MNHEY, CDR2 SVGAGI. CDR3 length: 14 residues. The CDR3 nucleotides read TGTGCCAGCAACTTGGGCACGAACACCGGGGAGCTGTTTTTT. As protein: CASNLGTNTGELFF.

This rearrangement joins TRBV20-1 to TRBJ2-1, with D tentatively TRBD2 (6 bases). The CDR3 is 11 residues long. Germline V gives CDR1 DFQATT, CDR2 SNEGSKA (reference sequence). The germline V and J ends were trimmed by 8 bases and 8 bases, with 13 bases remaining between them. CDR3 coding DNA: TGCAGTTGGGACCGCGGGGATGAGCAGTTCTTC. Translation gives CSWDRGDEQFF.

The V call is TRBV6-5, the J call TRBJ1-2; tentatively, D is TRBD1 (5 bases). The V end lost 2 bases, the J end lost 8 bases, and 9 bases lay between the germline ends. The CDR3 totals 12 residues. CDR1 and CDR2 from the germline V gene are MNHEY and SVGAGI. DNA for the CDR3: TGTGCCAGCAGTTACGTAGGACACGGCTACACCTTC. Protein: CASSYVGHGYTF.

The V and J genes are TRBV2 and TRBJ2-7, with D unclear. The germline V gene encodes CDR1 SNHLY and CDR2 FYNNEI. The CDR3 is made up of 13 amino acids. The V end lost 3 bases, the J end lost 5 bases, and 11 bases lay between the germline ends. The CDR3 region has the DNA TGTGCCAGCAGTGACGCACACGTCCACGAGCAGTACTTC. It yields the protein CASSDAHVHEQYF.

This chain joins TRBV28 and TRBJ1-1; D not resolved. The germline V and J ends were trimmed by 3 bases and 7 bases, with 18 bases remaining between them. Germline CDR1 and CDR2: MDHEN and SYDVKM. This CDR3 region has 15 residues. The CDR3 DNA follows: TGTGCCAGCAGTTTGGCGGGCACAGTGCGGGGTGAAGCTTTCTTT. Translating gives CASSLAGTVRGEAFF.

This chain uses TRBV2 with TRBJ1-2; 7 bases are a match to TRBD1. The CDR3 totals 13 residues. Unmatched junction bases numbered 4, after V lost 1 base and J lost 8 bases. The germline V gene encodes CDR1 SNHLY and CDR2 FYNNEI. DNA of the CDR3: TGTGCCAGCAGTGAAGAGGGGGCGGTAGGCTACACCTTC. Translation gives CASSEEGAVGYTF. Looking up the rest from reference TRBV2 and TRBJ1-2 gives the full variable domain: EPEVTQTPSHQVTQMGQEVILRCVPISNHLYFYWYRQILGQKVEFLVSFYNNEISEKSEIFDDQFSVERPDGSNFTLKIRSTKLEDSAMYFCASSEEGAVGYTFGSGTRLTVV.

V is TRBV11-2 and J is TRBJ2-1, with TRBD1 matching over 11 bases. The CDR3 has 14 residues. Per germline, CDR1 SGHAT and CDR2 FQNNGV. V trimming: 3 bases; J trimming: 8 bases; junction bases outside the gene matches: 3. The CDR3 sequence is CASSLGTGGHEQFF. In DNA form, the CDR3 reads TGTGCCAGCAGCTTGGGGACAGGGGGACATGAGCAGTTCTTC.

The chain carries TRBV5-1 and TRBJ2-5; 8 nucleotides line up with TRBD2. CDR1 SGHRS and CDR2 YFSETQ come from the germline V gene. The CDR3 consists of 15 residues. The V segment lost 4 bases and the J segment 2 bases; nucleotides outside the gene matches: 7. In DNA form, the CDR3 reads TGCGCCAGCAGCCAAAGCGGGAGCGGACAAGAGACCCAGTACTTC. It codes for CASSQSGSGQETQYF.

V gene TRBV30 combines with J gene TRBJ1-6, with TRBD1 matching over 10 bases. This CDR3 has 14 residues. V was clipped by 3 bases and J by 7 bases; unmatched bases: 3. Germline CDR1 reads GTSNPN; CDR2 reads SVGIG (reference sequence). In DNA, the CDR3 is TGTGCCTGGAGGTGGGACAGGGGAAATTCACCCCTCCACTTT. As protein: CAWRWDRGNSPLHF.

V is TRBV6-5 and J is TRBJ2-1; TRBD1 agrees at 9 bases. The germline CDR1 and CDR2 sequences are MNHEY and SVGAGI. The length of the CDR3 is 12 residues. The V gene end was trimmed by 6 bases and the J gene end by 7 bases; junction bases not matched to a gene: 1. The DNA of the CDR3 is TGTGCCAGCAGACAGGGGGCGAATGAGCAGTTCTTC. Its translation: CASRQGANEQFF.

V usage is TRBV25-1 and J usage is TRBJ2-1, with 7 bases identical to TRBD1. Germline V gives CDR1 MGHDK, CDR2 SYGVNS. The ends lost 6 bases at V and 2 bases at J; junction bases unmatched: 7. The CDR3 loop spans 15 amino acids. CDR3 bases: TGTGCCAGCAGATCGGACAGGACCACCTACAATGAGCAGTTCTTC. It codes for CASRSDRTTYNEQFF.

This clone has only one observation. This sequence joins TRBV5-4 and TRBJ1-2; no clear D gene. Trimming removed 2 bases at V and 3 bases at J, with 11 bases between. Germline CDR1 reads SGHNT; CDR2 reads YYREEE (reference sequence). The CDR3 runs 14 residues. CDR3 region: CASSFNRGYYGYTF. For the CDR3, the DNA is TGTGCCAGCAGCTTTAATCGAGGTTACTATGGCTACACCTTC.

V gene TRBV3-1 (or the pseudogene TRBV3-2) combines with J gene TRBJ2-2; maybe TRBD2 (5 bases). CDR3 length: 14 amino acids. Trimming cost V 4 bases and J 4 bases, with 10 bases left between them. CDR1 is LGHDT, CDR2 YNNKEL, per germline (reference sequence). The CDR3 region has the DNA TGTGCCAGCAGCCTCAGCGGAGCCACCGGGGAGCTGTTTTTT. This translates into CASSLSGATGELFF.

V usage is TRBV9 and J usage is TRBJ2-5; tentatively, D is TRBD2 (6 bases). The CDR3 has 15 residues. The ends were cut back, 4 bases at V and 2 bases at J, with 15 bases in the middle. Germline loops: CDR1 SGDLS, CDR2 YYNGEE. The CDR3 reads CASSSRTTDQETQYF. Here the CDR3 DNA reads TGTGCCAGCAGCTCCCGGACTACCGATCAAGAGACCCAGTACTTC. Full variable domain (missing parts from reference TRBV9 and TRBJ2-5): DSGVTQTPKHLITATGQRVTLRCSPRSGDLSVYWYQQSLDQGLQFLIQYYNGEERAKGNILERFSAQQFPDLHSELNLSSLELGDSALYFCASSSRTTDQETQYFGPGTRLLVL.

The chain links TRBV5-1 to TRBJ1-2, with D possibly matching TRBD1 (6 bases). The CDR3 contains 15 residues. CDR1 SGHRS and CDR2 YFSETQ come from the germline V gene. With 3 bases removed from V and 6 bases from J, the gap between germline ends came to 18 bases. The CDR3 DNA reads TGCGCCAGCAGCTCATATGGGGCACAGGGAAATGGCTACACCTTC. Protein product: CASSSYGAQGNGYTF.

This chain's CDR3 is CASSLAPGNNNEQFF. As DNA, the CDR3 is TGTGCCAGCAGCTTAGCCCCGGGAAACAACAATGAGCAGTTCTTC. The rearrangement uses TRBV11-2 and TRBJ2-1; D perhaps matches TRBD2 (5 bases). Trimming removed 1 base at V and 5 bases at J, with 12 bases between. The CDR3 loop spans 15 amino acids. Germline assignment: CDR1 SGHAT and CDR2 FQNNGV.

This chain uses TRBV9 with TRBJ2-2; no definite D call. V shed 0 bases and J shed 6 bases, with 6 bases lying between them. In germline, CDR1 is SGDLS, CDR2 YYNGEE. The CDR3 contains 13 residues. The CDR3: CASSVGASGELFF. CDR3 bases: TGTGCCAGCAGCGTAGGTGCGTCCGGGGAGCTGTTTTTT. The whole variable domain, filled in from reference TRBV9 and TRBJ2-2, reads DSGVTQTPKHLITATGQRVTLRCSPRSGDLSVYWYQQSLDQGLQFLIQYYNGEERAKGNILERFSAQQFPDLHSELNLSSLELGDSALYFCASSVGASGELFFGEGSRLTVL.

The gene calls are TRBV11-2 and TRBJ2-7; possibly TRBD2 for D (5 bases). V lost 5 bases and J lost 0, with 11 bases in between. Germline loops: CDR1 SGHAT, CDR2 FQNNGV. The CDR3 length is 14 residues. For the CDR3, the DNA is TGTGCCAGCAGCCCTACTGGGAGCTCCTACGAGCAGTACTTC. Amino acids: CASSPTGSSYEQYF.